The 8 T cell receptor beta chains below come from one sample, sequenced in a study of T cells in Graves' hyperthyroidism and ophthalmopathy. TCR beta CDR3 sequences were amplified from RNA transcripts. A first-round RT-PCR of the TCR CDR3 used the HTBI primer set. MiXCR was run by TCRdb on the multiplex PCR reads, yielding one entry per CDR3 protein. The sample carries about 640,000 distinct CDR3 sequences, 14% recorded once. Sequencing input: blood. Receptors originate from a woman between 50 and 59 years old with Graves' ophthalmopathy.

The chain has TRBV10-3 and TRBJ2-1, with unresolved D. V was shortened by 0 bases and J by 6 bases, with 12 bases between the two germline ends. CDR1 ENHRY and CDR2 SYGVKD come from the germline V gene. The CDR3 sequence is 15 residues long. The CDR3 nucleotides are TGTGCCATCAGTGAGTCGGCACCGACTGTCAATGAGCAGTTCTTC. It specifies CAISESAPTVNEQFF.

This clonotype was seen many times. V is TRBV6-2 or TRBV6-3 and J is TRBJ2-1; D is perhaps TRBD1 (6 bases). The CDR3 spans 17 residues. Germline lookup yields CDR1 MNHEY and CDR2 SVGEGT. Between the trimmed V and J ends, which lost 2 bases and 9 bases, there was a span of 23 bases. The DNA for the CDR3 is TGTGCCAGCAGTTACGTAGTCACGGGACACATCTTCCGTGAGCAGTTCTTC. Protein: CASSYVVTGHIFREQFF.

This clonotype was observed at least ten times. The chain uses TRBV10-3 and TRBJ2-1; 15 bases fit TRBD2. In germline, CDR1 is ENHRY, CDR2 SYGVKD. V lost 5 bases, J lost 10 bases, and 3 bases stayed unmatched. CDR3 length: 14 residues. CDR3 sequence: CAISSGTSGGEQFF. CDR3 nucleotide sequence: TGTGCCATCAGTAGCGGGACTAGCGGGGGGGAGCAGTTCTTC.

The chain recombines TRBV6-1 with TRBJ2-3; D not certain. CDR1 is MNHNS and CDR2 is SASEGT in the germline V gene. The V and J ends lost 8 bases and 6 bases respectively, with 12 bases between them. The CDR3 runs to 12 residues. The CDR3 bases are TGTGCCAGCGGTCTCCGGGCGGATACGCAGTATTTT. Translated: CASGLRADTQYF.

A few counts support this clonotype. The rearrangement joins TRBV4-1 to TRBJ2-1, with 14 bases fitting TRBD2. The CDR3 sequence is 16 residues long. Germline V lookup: CDR1 MGHRA, CDR2 YSYEKL. After removal of 4 bases from V and 5 bases from J, the junction contained 4 bases not matched to a gene. CDR3 residues: CASSLPGLAGDNEQFF. Written as DNA, the CDR3 is TGCGCCAGCAGCCTCCCGGGACTAGCGGGGGACAATGAGCAGTTCTTC.

This clonotype was recorded at least ten times. The chain carries TRBV5-1 and TRBJ2-5, with 7 bases identical to TRBD1. After removal of 3 bases from V and 3 bases from J, the junction contained 8 bases not matched to a gene. This CDR3 contains 15 residues. Germline CDR1 reads SGHRS; CDR2 reads YFSETQ. This CDR3 reads CASSSQPGTEETQYF. The CDR3, as DNA: TGCGCCAGCAGCTCTCAGCCCGGGACAGAAGAGACCCAGTACTTC.

Comment on this clonotype: This clone may be a read error of a much larger clone one base away. The chain carries TRBV29-1 and TRBJ2-1, with D unclear. Germline CDR1 and CDR2: SQVTM and ANQGSEA. The CDR3 has 11 residues. The CDR3 region has the DNA TGCAGCTCCTTAAGGAGCAATGGGCAGTTCTTC. Protein sequence: CSSLRSNGQFF.

This clonotype was seen at least ten times. V is TRBV5-6 and J is TRBJ2-7; TRBD2 might be the D (6 bases). V lost 0 bases and J lost 5, with 18 bases in between. CDR1 is SGHDT, CDR2 YYEEEE, per germline. The CDR3 has 16 amino acids. CDR3 nucleotides: TGTGCCAGCAGCTTGGTGGGCGGGGCAGTTCTACACGAGCAGTACTTC. This translates into CASSLVGGAVLHEQYF.